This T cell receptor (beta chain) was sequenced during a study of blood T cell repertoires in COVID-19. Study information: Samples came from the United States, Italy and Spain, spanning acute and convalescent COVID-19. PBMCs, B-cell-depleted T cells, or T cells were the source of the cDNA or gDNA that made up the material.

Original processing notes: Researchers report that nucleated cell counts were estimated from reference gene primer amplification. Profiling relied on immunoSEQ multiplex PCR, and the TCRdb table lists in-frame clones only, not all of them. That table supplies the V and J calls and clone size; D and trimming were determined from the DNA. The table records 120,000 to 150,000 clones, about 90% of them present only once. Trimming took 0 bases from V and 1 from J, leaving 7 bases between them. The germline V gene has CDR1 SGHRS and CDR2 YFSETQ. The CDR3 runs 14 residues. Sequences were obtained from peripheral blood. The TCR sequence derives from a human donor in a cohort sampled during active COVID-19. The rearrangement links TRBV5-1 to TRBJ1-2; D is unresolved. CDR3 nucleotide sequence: TGCGCCAGCAGCTTGGGTAGGAGTAACTATGGCTACACCTTC. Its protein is CASSLGRSNYGYTF.